The TCR beta chain under discussion was sequenced for a study of T cell responses to AZD1222 COVID-19 vaccine. Study-wide context: Researchers grouped second doses given at about 4 or about 12 weeks into one pool. Study-wide results and limits: Clonal diversity was possibly underestimated; the donors were predominantly white British and more often female.

Comment on this clone: Antigen: not known.

V was pared by 2 bases and J by 1 base, with 11 bases between. CDR1 and CDR2 (germline): WNHNN, SYGVQD (reference sequence). This CDR3 comprises 15 residues. Sequencing used immunoSEQ multiplex PCR; TCRdb keeps in-frame clones, though not all of them. Of fewer than 150,000 clones detected, roughly 89% appear once; the ten largest clones hold under 2%. The chain is built from TRBV10-1 and TRBJ1-1; D gene ambiguous. This TCR derives from an adult in good health. The sample in question was peripheral blood, obtained on day 0 of AZD1222 vaccination. Here the CDR3 DNA reads TGCGCCAGCAGTGAGAAGGGCCGTCGGAACACTGAAGCTTTCTTT. It yields the protein CASSEKGRRNTEAFF.